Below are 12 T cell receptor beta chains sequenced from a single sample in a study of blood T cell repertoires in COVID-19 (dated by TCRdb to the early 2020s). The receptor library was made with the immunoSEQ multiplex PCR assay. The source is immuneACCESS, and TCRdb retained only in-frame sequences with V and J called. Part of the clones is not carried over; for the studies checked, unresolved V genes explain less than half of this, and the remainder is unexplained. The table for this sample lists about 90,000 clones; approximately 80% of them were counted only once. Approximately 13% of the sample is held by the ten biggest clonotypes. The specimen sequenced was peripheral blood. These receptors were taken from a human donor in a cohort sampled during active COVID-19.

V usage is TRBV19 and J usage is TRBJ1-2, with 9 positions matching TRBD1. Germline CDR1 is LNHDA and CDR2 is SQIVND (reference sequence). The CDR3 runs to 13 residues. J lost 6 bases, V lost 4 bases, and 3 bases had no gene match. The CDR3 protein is CASSNRGLNGYTF. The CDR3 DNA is TGTGCCAGTAGTAACAGGGGGCTCAATGGCTACACCTTC.

The CDR3 region is CASSPGTGSNYGYTF. CDR3 DNA: TGCGCCAGCAGCCCTGGGACAGGGAGTAACTATGGCTACACCTTC. The chain employs TRBV5-1 and TRBJ1-2; 9 bases align to TRBD1. Germline CDR1 reads SGHRS; CDR2 reads YFSETQ. This CDR3 comprises 15 residues. V lost 4 bases to trimming and J lost 1 base; unmatched junction nucleotides: 5.

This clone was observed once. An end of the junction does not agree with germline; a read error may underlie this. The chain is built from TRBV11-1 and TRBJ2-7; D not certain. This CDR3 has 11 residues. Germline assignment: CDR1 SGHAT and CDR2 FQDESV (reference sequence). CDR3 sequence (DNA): TGTGCCAGCAGCTTAGGTGGGCAGGTCGACTTC. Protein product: CASSLGGQVDF. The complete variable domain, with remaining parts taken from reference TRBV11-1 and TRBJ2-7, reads EAEVAQSPRYKITEKSQAVAFWCDPISGHATLYWYRQILGQGPELLVQFQDESVVDDSQLPKDRFSAERLKGVDSTLKIQPAELGDSAMYLCASSLGGQVDFGPGTRLTVT.

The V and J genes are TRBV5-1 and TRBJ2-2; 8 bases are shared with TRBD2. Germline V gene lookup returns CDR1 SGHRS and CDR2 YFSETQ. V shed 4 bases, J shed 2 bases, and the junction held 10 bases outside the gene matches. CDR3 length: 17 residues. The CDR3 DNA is TGCGCCAGCAGCCCAACGTACGGGGGGGCCAACACCGGGGAGCTGTTTTTT. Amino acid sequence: CASSPTYGGANTGELFF.

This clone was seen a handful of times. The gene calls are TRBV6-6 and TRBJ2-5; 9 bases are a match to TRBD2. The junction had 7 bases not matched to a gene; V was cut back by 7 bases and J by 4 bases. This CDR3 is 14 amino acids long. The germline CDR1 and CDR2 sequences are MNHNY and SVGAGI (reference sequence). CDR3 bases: TGTGCCAGCAACCTGCGGGGGGGCGGAGAGACCCAGTACTTC. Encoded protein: CASNLRGGGETQYF.

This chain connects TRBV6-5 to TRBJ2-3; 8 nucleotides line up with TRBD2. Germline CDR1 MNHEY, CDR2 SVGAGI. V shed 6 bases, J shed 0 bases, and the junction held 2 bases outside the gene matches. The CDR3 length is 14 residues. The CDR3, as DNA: TGTGCCAGCAGACGACTAGCGAGCACAGATACGCAGTATTTT. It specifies CASRRLASTDTQYF.

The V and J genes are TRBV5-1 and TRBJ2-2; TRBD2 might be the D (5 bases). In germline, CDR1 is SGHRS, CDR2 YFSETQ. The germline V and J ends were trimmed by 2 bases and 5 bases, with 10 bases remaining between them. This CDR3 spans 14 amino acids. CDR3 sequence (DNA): TGCGCCAGCAGCTTAGCGGAAGGGACCGGGGAGCTGTTTTTT. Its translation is CASSLAEGTGELFF.

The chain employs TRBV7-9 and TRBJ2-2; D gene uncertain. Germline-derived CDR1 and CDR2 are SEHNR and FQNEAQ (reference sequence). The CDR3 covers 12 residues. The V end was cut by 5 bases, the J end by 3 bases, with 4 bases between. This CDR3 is CASSRDTGELFF. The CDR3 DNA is TGTGCCAGCAGCCGCGACACCGGGGAGCTGTTTTTT.

CDR3 amino acids: CAWSVLGTGHTGELFF. The CDR3 DNA follows: TGTGCCTGGAGTGTACTGGGGACAGGGCACACCGGGGAGCTGTTTTTT. This chain connects TRBV30 to TRBJ2-2; TRBD1 aligns across 9 bases. Germline lookup yields CDR1 GTSNPN and CDR2 SVGIG (reference sequence). V lost 0 bases to trimming and J lost 3 bases; unmatched junction nucleotides: 5. The CDR3 has 16 residues.

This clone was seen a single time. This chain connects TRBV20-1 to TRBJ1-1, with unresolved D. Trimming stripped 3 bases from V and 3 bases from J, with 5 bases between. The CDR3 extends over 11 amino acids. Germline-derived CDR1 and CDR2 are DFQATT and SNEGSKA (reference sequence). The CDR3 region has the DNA TGCAGTGCTAGGGCCTACACTGAAGCTTTCTTT. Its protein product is CSARAYTEAFF.

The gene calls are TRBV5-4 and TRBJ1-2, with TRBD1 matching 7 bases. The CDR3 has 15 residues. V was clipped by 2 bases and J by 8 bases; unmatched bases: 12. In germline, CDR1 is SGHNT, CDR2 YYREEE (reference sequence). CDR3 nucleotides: TGTGCCAGCAGCTTAGAACAGGGGACGGTTAGCGGCTACACCTTC. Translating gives CASSLEQGTVSGYTF.

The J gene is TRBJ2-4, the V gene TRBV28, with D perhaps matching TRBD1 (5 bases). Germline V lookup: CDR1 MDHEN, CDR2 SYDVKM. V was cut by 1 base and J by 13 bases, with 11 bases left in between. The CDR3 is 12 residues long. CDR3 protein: CASSLSQGPQYF. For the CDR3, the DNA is TGTGCCAGCAGTTTATCGCAGGGCCCCCAGTACTTC.